The rows below give T cell receptor beta chains drawn from one sample of a study of OX40 agonist ivuxolimab in advanced cancers. Measured with immunoSEQ multiplex PCR; TCRdb has only the in-frame clones, and not every one. Seen here are 20,000 to 30,000 clones, about 87% observed once, and the top ten hold about 31%. Sequenced here: CD4+ or CD8+ T cells sorted from blood, sampled in a trial of the OX40 agonist ivuxolimab. Source of these receptors: an adult with an advanced solid tumor such as melanoma, head and neck, liver or kidney cancer. Each CDR3 is given with its conserved first and last residue. D genes are given only for firm matches. Expanded clones get a size class; other rows say once, few or many, or leave the size out.

D gene	clone size	V gene	J gene	CDR3 protein	CDR3 DNA
NA	once	TRBV25-1	TRBJ2-2	CASSAVTGRDGELFF	TGTGCCAGCAGTGCTGTGACAGGAAGGGACGGGGAGCTGTTTTTT
NA	NA	TRBV27	TRBJ2-7	CATRRGFIEEQYF	TGTGCCACCCGTCGGGGGTTCATTGAGGAGCAGTACTTC
TRBD2	NA	TRBV7-7	TRBJ2-7	CASSPQRGPFYEQYF	TGTGCCAGCAGTCCCCAGCGGGGGCCCTTTTACGAGCAGTACTTC
NA	NA	TRBV19	TRBJ2-3	CASSQSGRTDTQYF	TGTGCCAGTAGCCAGTCGGGGCGCACAGATACGCAGTATTTT
NA	NA	TRBV7-9	TRBJ2-7	CASSTQGYEQYF	TGTGCCAGCAGCACCCAGGGTTACGAGCAGTACTTC
NA	NA	TRBV5-1	TRBJ2-1	CASSWDGTSNEQFF	TGCGCCAGCAGCTGGGACGGGACCTCTAATGAGCAGTTCTTC
TRBD2	NA	TRBV11-3	TRBJ2-5	CASSPGTSGGEETQYF	TGTGCCAGCAGCCCGGGGACTAGCGGGGGTGAAGAGACCCAGTACTTC
NA	NA	TRBV6-1	TRBJ2-2	CASSEKGWRSTGELFF	TGTGCCAGCAGTGAAAAGGGCTGGAGGAGCACCGGGGAGCTGTTTTTT
NA	NA	TRBV18	TRBJ2-3	CASSPISTDTQYF	TGTGCCAGCTCACCCATTAGCACAGATACGCAGTATTTT
NA	NA	TRBV6-5	TRBJ1-6	CASSSGTSNTLHF	TGTGCCAGCAGTTCCGGGACCTCCAACACCCTCCACTTT
TRBD2	NA	TRBV29-1	TRBJ2-1	CSVGGLAGGYGNEQFF	TGCAGCGTTGGGGGTCTAGCGGGAGGGTACGGCAATGAGCAGTTCTTC
NA	once	TRBV4-1	TRBJ1-1	CASSHGVNTEAFF	TGCGCCAGCAGCCATGGAGTGAACACTGAAGCTTTCTTT
NA	NA	TRBV5-5	TRBJ1-2	CASSLIGDYGYTF	TGTGCCAGCAGCTTGATCGGGGATTATGGCTACACCTTC
NA	once	TRBV6-5	TRBJ2-3	CASRRAATDTQYF	TGTGCCAGCAGGCGAGCAGCGACAGATACGCAGTATTTT